This T cell receptor beta chain was sequenced during a study of cytomegalovirus exposure and HLA in healthy donors listed by TCRdb under 2017. About the investigation overall: An earlier analysis of approximately 640 of the donors reported 250 to 300 Gb of sequence data and around 110 million unique TCR beta sequences from about 200 million T cells. Four or five DR-DQ haplotypes were treated as single units for association and clustering because of strong linkage in the cohort. The study used immunosequencing to profile the T cell repertoires of approximately 630 subjects and linked those repertoires to cytomegalovirus serostatus. Rather than using new phenotypic data, the later analysis identified candidate immune exposures from TCR beta sequences and from how often those sequences occurred across donors. Of the 350 to 450 genotyped donors, roughly 85% fell in the genetic ancestry cluster associated with self-reported Caucasian donors. The study aimed to test whether cataloging public T cell receptors could reveal signatures of past pathogen exposure. Every discovery cohort repertoire had been produced on one sequencing platform. Donor age, sex, ethnicity and CMV serostatus were compiled together with the repertoire data. HLA typing included class I and class II loci at four-digit resolution. Besides the first cohort of roughly 640 subjects, a separate validation cohort made up of over 95 different subjects was used. Roughly 310 gigabases of sequencing data and 80 million or so unique TCR sequences were included in an early release covering several hundred HLA-typed donors. To predict cytomegalovirus infection status, the study combined high-throughput TCR immunosequencing, statistical association of individual TCRs with disease status, and machine learning. Across 398 genotyped donors of the cohort, an average of approximately 220,000 unique TCR beta nucleotide sequences per donor were sequenced, and around 19% of those sequences were non-productive. Typing coverage differed by locus: A, B, C, DRB1 and DQB1 were typed in roughly 629-640 donors, DQA1 in about 550, DPA1 in around 580, and DPB1 in just under 490. To decide whether each TCR beta V gene segment behaved as functional or pseudogenic, an earlier analysis of some 600 of the donors relied on high-throughput TCR beta sequencing. A later analysis re-analyzed previously published TCR beta repertoires from roughly 600 donors and added high-resolution HLA genotyping to study TCR occurrence patterns. A later genetic analysis used genome-wide SNP genotypes for about 60% of the roughly 700 donors, treating that subset as a discovery cohort.

Overall study outcomes, separate from this receptor: It was suggested by the authors that the approach could potentially be generalized to other disease states and immunological phenotypes. Compared with the 666-donor mean, donors in an Asian-associated ancestry cluster had fewer N-insertions in productive TCRs, according to a later genetic analysis. The only immune exposure information available for the cohort was CMV serostatus. According to a later analysis, most CMV-associated TCR beta chains appeared to be HLA-restricted, and the HLA associations seemed to be driven largely by CMV exposure. The presence/absence analyses assumed that sequencing depth was roughly uniform across donors, and that assumption may not be true. A later analysis reported that several top co-occurrence clusters appeared linked to parvovirus B19, influenza, CMV and Epstein-Barr virus. In a later analysis, HLA-associated TCR beta chains showed more clonal expansion and lower generation probabilities than non-associated chains that were equally common. The sequencing pipeline was judged likely to have produced a cluster of highly shared sequence variants as a technical artifact. The study listed 170 or so TCR beta chains as associated with cytomegalovirus. Most TCR sequences were observed very rarely across donors, whereas some public TCRs were present in many individuals. Fewer than 20 rarely observed V segments, including chromosome 9 orphons, were excluded from the earlier analysis of a few hundred of the donors because counts were too low. In both the original and validation cohorts, the classifier was reported to diagnose cytomegalovirus status with high specificity and sensitivity. In a later analysis, TCR association rates were found to vary across HLA loci, with the most associated TCRs seen for DRB1 alleles and the fewest for HLA-C alleles. An association between a missense DCLRE1C variant and V-gene and J-gene trimming of TCR beta chains was found in a later genetic analysis and replicated in an independent cohort. In a later analysis, around 15,000 TCR beta sequences were associated with specific HLA alleles at a false discovery rate of 0.05. In this cohort, only TCR beta chains were sequenced, and detectable features were limited by the absence of alpha or paired-chain data. Assigning TCR associations to individual alleles was difficult when HLA alleles, especially DR and DQ, strongly co-occurred. In vitro tests confirmed that a few of the cytomegalovirus-associated TCR beta chains recognize cytomegalovirus antigens. Because the 87-base-pair reads could not distinguish some IMGT-functional V segments, including TRBV6-2 and TRBV6-3, those segments were excluded. A further reported finding was that TCR beta sequences accurately predicted the HLA-A and HLA-B alleles for most subjects in the first cohort. Correlated functional status among segregating V segments might reflect linkage disequilibrium, but an unknown experimental factor could not be ruled out. Because HLA typing was missing for some donors at each locus, association tests included only the typed subset. Broadly in line with IMGT annotations, most TCR beta V segments showed up in productive rearrangements about 87% or about 30% of the time in an earlier analysis of around 550 of the donors.

Relative to germline, V is 6 bases shorter and J is 0 bases shorter, with 21 bases between their ends. The germline V gene encodes CDR1 SNHLY and CDR2 FYNNEI. The cysteine opens and the phenylalanine closes a CDR3 of 17 amino acids. This entry keeps only the CDR3 DNA: 51 bases, framed from base 1. In total, roughly 670 healthy bone marrow donors made up the cohort. Cohort members were all nominally healthy when sampled, although unrecorded immune exposures were likely present. The donor tested CMV seronegative, placing the donor among the roughly 400 seronegative members of the cohort. A peripheral blood sample was provided by each donor, and peripheral blood mononuclear cells were used for TCR beta sequencing. The Qiagen DNeasy Blood Extraction Kit was used to extract genomic DNA from the blood cell samples. Library generation was performed with the immunoSEQ multiplex PCR assay. For the multiplex PCR, a mixture combining 60 forward primers for TCR Vbeta segments and 13 reverse primers for TCR Jbeta segments was used. Amplification of the CDR3 region of rearranged TCR beta genes was performed with a multiplex PCR assay on genomic DNA. Amplified TCR beta libraries were sequenced as 87-base-pair reads on the Illumina HiSeq System. Turning to the authors' computational methods: A later analysis counted approximately 84 million unique TCR beta chains across the roughly 700 repertoires, and 9.5 million to 11 million of these chains were shared by at least two donors. To remove PCR and sequencing errors, raw reads were error-corrected and collapsed into unique sequences using a nearest-neighbor algorithm that merged closely related sequences. V, D and J gene segments were assigned by aligning CDR3 sequences to IMGT reference sequences. For a sequence to be retained, at least a six-nucleotide match to both a V gene segment and a J gene segment was required. A rearrangement was called productive if the CDR3 had no stop codons and remained in frame with V and J, and every other rearrangement was called non-productive. CDR3 was defined according to IMGT convention as the region running from the second conserved V-encoded cysteine to the conserved J-encoded phenylalanine. Sequences without an unambiguous match to a single V gene segment were excluded from the earlier analysis of a few hundred of the donors. In an earlier analysis of around 600 of the donors, V segments were called functional above 56.7% productive rearrangements and were called segregating when the between-donor standard deviation exceeded 5%. To diagnose cytomegalovirus status from the catalog of TCR beta chain sequences, a statistical classification framework was built. A later analysis assigned V and J genes by comparing TCR nucleotide sequences with IMGT/GENE-DB human TR gene sequences. The TCRdist pipeline was used in a later analysis to assign CDR3 sequences and most-parsimonious VDJ recombination scenarios. A later analysis defined each TCR beta chain by its CDR3 amino acid sequence plus V-gene family, and excluded reads lacking a unique V-gene family. To address suspected cross-contamination and a sequencing artifact, a later analysis removed a few hundred highly shared, low-generation-probability nucleotide sequences. In a later analysis, a clonal expansion index was calculated for each public chain from normalized within-repertoire ranks of inferred template counts. In a later analysis, generation probabilities were computed with a VDJ recombination model fitted to out-of-frame rearrangements, and the resulting probabilities were checked against IGoR. Hypergeometric tests were used in a later analysis to score TCR-TCR, TCR-HLA and TCR-CMV co-occurrence, with a repertoire-size bias correction applied to the TCR pairs. In a later analysis, false discovery rates were estimated by permuting HLA or CMV assignments 20 times. In a later analysis, co-occurring TCRs were grouped using DBSCAN, with TCRdist sequence similarity added in when clustering inside HLA-allele-positive subsets. Co-occurrence clustering excluded repertoires with fewer than 30,000 or more than 120,000 public chains, plus five with anomalous nucleotide sharing. The immuneACCESS repertoire file appears here via TCRdb, limited to in-frame rearrangements. These files lack a portion of the clones; in checked studies, under half of the deficit traces to unresolved V genes, and the cause of the others is not known. V and J calls and clone size follow that table, whereas D and trimming were derived from the DNA. In all, the sample holds about 200,000 clones, and approximately 86% of those were seen once. The biggest ten clones account for roughly 0.34% of the sample.

About this clone: Its antigen specificity is not known. No base qualities exist here, and no much larger clone lies one base off it.

The chain couples TRBV2 to TRBJ2-7, and possibly TRBD1, on 7 matching bases. The receptor was derived from a woman in her twenties or thirties in good health and CMV-seronegative. The sequencing input was PBMCs. The DNA reads as follows: TGTGCCAGCAGAGACCTGCGGGGAAGGGACAGCTCCTACGAGCAGTACTTC. Translated, this gives CASRDLRGRDSSYEQYF.